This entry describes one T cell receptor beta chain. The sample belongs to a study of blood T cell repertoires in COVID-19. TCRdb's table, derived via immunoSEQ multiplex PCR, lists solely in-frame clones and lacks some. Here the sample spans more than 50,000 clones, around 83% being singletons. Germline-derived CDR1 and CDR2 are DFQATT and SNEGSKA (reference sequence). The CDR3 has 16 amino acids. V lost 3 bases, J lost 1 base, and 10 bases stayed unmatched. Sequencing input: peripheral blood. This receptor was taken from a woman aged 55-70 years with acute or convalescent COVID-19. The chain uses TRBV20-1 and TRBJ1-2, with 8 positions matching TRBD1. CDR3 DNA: TGCAGTGCTAGTGACAGGGGCCGAGTTTTTAACTATGGCTACACCTTC. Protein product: CSASDRGRVFNYGYTF.